The 24 T cell receptor beta chains reported below all come from one sample, sequenced in a study of beta chain features in type 1 diabetes. General observations from the study: In every one of the four CD4+ subsets, TCRB CDR3s were moderately but significantly shorter in Type 1 diabetes patients.

The investigators reverse transcribed all of the isolated RNA, so they sequenced expressed TCRB transcripts. Measured with immunoSEQ multiplex PCR; TCRdb has only the in-frame clones, and not every one. Altogether some 47,000 clones are present, about 48% being singletons, with the ten largest covering more than 0.1%. Their target antigens are unknown. Specimen: stem cell memory CD4+ T cells from blood. These receptors were obtained from a man aged 25-40 years with type 1 diabetes.

On this clone: Because the CDR3 is missing its conserved closing phenylalanine or tryptophan, this is likely a read error. No DNA is shown, since the ends of the CDR3 on it are uncertain; the CDR3 is the one TCRdb lists. The chain combines TRBV7-2 with TRBJ2-3; the table assigns TRBD1, which was not confirmed against the DNA. Looked up from germline, CDR1 is SGHTA and CDR2 is FQGNSA. The CDR3 is 12 amino acids long, termini counted. The CDR3 loop reads CASTQTAPILTV.

This clone was recorded a few times. The chain carries TRBV29-1 and TRBJ1-4; TRBD1 aligns across 7 bases. The length of the CDR3 is 12 residues. Looked up from germline, CDR1 is SQVTM and CDR2 is ANQGSEA. The trim removed 6 bases at V and 5 bases at J, leaving 3 bases unmatched. CDR3 sequence (DNA): TGCAGCGTCCGACAGGGAAATGAAAAACTGTTTTTT. This codes for CSVRQGNEKLFF.

This chain connects TRBV27 to TRBJ2-5; possible D gene TRBD1, 6 bases. Trimming pared 3 bases from V and 5 bases from J, leaving 13 bases between. The CDR3 is 14 amino acids. The germline V gene encodes CDR1 MNHEY and CDR2 SMNVEV (reference sequence). Here the CDR3 DNA reads TGTGCCAGCAGTTTGGGGGCGAGGGGGGAGACCCAGTACTTC. This translates into CASSLGARGETQYF.

This chain connects TRBV7-9 to TRBJ2-5; maybe TRBD1 (5 bases). This CDR3 has 14 amino acids. Trimming took 4 bases from V and 4 from J, leaving 13 bases between them. The germline CDR1 and CDR2 sequences are SEHNR and FQNEAQ (reference sequence). CDR3 residues: CASSWRRGAETQYF. CDR3 nucleotides: TGTGCCAGCAGCTGGCGAAGGGGCGCAGAGACCCAGTACTTC.

This chain links TRBV18 with TRBJ2-3, with 10 bases lining up with TRBD2. Trimming at V came to 2 bases and at J to 4 bases, leaving 3 bases not matched to a gene. This CDR3 comprises 15 residues. The germline gives CDR1 KGHSH, CDR2 LQKENI. CDR3 bases: TGTGCCAGCTCACCATTTGGGACTAGCGCAGATACGCAGTATTTT. Translated, it gives CASSPFGTSADTQYF.

The V and J genes are TRBV5-1 and TRBJ1-5; D gene unclear. The germline V gene encodes CDR1 SGHRS and CDR2 YFSETQ. There are 14 residues in the CDR3. V lost 3 bases and J 3 bases, leaving 10 bases between the germline ends. The CDR3 loop reads CASSSSPNNQPQHF. The CDR3 DNA follows: TGCGCCAGCAGCTCTTCCCCTAACAATCAGCCCCAGCATTTT.

V is TRBV18 and J is TRBJ1-5; D is unclear. Germline-derived CDR1 and CDR2 are KGHSH and LQKENI. This CDR3 has 13 amino acids. The V and J ends lost 3 bases and 5 bases respectively, with 8 bases between them. The CDR3 is CASSPAGDQPQHF. DNA for the CDR3: TGTGCCAGCTCACCTGCTGGAGATCAGCCCCAGCATTTT. Looking up the rest from reference TRBV18 and TRBJ1-5 gives the full variable domain: NAGVMQNPRHLVRRRGQEARLRCSPMKGHSHVYWYRQLPEEGLKFMVYLQKENIIDESGMPKERFSAEFPKEGPSILRIQQVVRGDSAAYFCASSPAGDQPQHFGDGTRLSIL.

The chain uses TRBV10-3 and TRBJ1-2; 9 bases align to TRBD1. The V segment lost 4 bases and the J segment 7 bases; nucleotides outside the gene matches: 10. Germline V lookup: CDR1 ENHRY, CDR2 SYGVKD. The CDR3 covers 15 residues. In DNA, the CDR3 is TGTGCCATCAGTGGACAGGGGGGTCTCGTATTTGGCTACACCTTC. It yields the protein CAISGQGGLVFGYTF.

In this sample, this clone turned up a few times. The chain recombines TRBV6-1 with TRBJ1-1, with 7 bases lining up with TRBD1. The germline V gene has CDR1 MNHNS and CDR2 SASEGT. The V segment lost 7 bases and the J segment 1 base; nucleotides outside the gene matches: 3. The CDR3 is 13 amino acids. CDR3 nucleotides: TGTGCCAGCACGACAGGGACGAACACTGAAGCTTTCTTT. Its protein is CASTTGTNTEAFF.

V is TRBV19 and J is TRBJ2-1; TRBD1 matches 9 bases. V lost 6 bases to trimming and J lost 9 bases; unmatched junction nucleotides: 9. CDR3 length: 14 amino acids. Germline loops: CDR1 LNHDA, CDR2 SQIVND (reference sequence). The CDR3 DNA follows: TGTGCCAGTAGAACGACAGGGGGGGAAATTGAGCAGTTCTTC. Translated: CASRTTGGEIEQFF.

This chain joins TRBV5-1 and TRBJ2-1; a possible D gene is TRBD1 (5 bases). Trimming stripped 3 bases from V and 7 bases from J, with 20 bases between. Per germline, CDR1 SGHRS and CDR2 YFSETQ. The CDR3 has 16 amino acids. The CDR3 sequence: CASSWAQGSVVNEQFF. In DNA, the CDR3 is TGCGCCAGCAGCTGGGCGCAGGGCAGTGTCGTAAATGAGCAGTTCTTC.

This chain joins TRBV5-1 and TRBJ2-6; no firm D call. The ends were cut back, 4 bases at V and 0 bases at J, with 8 bases in the middle. The CDR3 totals 15 residues. Germline assignment: CDR1 SGHRS and CDR2 YFSETQ. The CDR3 nucleotides are TGCGCCAGCAGCATGCTGAGCTCTGGGGCCAACGTCCTGACTTTC. Translated, it gives CASSMLSSGANVLTF.

This clone was observed a handful of times. V and J are TRBV14 and TRBJ2-4; a possible D gene is TRBD2 (6 bases). V lost 6 bases and J lost 3, with 12 bases in between. This CDR3 has 14 amino acids. CDR1 is SGHDN and CDR2 is FVKESK in the germline V gene. CDR3 residues: CASSPRDLKNIQYF. In DNA form, the CDR3 reads TGTGCCAGCAGTCCGCGGGACCTCAAAAACATTCAGTACTTC.

A few counts support this clone. The chain joins TRBV27 to TRBJ1-5, with TRBD1 identical over 7 bases. CDR3 length equals 18 residues. Germline V lookup: CDR1 MNHEY, CDR2 SMNVEV (reference sequence). The V gene end was trimmed by 3 bases and the J gene end by 1 base; junction bases not matched to a gene: 12. The CDR3 loop is CASSFETGIQISNQPQHF. As DNA, the CDR3 is TGTGCCAGCAGTTTTGAGACAGGGATTCAGATAAGCAATCAGCCCCAGCATTTT.

The gene calls are TRBV29-1 and TRBJ1-1, with D unresolved. The V gene lost 4 bases and the J gene lost 4 bases, with 13 bases spanning the gap. The CDR3 runs to 13 residues. Germline CDR1 is SQVTM and CDR2 is ANQGSEA. CDR3 residues: CSVGPNAGTEAFF. CDR3 bases: TGCAGCGTTGGTCCTAACGCGGGCACTGAAGCTTTCTTT.

This clone was seen a handful of times. The gene calls are TRBV5-6 and TRBJ2-1; maybe TRBD1 (5 bases). The V end lost 0 bases, the J end lost 1 base, and 5 bases lay between the germline ends. The CDR3 sequence is 14 residues long. Germline V gives CDR1 SGHDT, CDR2 YYEEEE. The CDR3 loop is CASSLGQSYNEQFF. As DNA, the CDR3 is TGTGCCAGCAGCTTGGGACAGTCCTACAATGAGCAGTTCTTC. The full variable domain, rest sourced from reference TRBV5-6 and TRBJ2-1, is DAGVTQSPTHLIKTRGQQVTLRCSPKSGHDTVSWYQQALGQGPQFIFQYYEEEERQRGNFPDRFSGHQFPNYSSELNVNALLLGDSALYLCASSLGQSYNEQFFGPGTRLTVL.

The chain carries TRBV7-9 and TRBJ2-5; weak D call: TRBD2 (6 bases). Germline assignment: CDR1 SEHNR and CDR2 FQNEAQ (reference sequence). The CDR3 length is 15 residues. The germline V and J ends were trimmed by 5 bases and 5 bases, with 18 bases remaining between them. The CDR3 region is CASSQLSGVRETQYF. The CDR3 region has the DNA TGTGCCAGCAGCCAGTTGTCGGGAGTGCGGGAGACCCAGTACTTC.

J is TRBJ2-5 and V is TRBV10-3, with TRBD1 matching 10 bases. TRBJ2-7 explains the end of the DNA better; the J call may be wrong. This CDR3 is built from 13 residues. CDR1 and CDR2 (germline): ENHRY, SYGVKD. This CDR3 reads CAIKGTGALEQYF. The DNA for the CDR3 is TGTGCCATCAAAGGGACAGGGGCCCTCGAGCAGTACTTC.

This chain uses TRBV18 with TRBJ2-6; D not resolved. This CDR3 is built from 16 residues. In germline, CDR1 is KGHSH, CDR2 LQKENI. V lost 2 bases and J 2 bases, leaving 10 bases between the germline ends. CDR3 protein: CASSPEWRAGANVLTF. In nucleotides, the CDR3 is TGTGCCAGCTCACCAGAATGGAGAGCTGGGGCCAACGTCCTGACTTTC.

This clone was seen a few times. V is TRBV7-9 and J is TRBJ2-3, with a weak D call TRBD2 (6 bases). The germline V gene has CDR1 SEHNR and CDR2 FQNEAQ (reference sequence). The CDR3 covers 15 residues. V lost 3 bases and J lost 5, with 15 bases in between. CDR3 in DNA: TGTGCCAGCAGCTTGATGGGAGGAATAGAAGATACGCAGTATTTT. Amino acid sequence: CASSLMGGIEDTQYF.

V gene TRBV18 combines with J gene TRBJ2-3; unclear D gene. The CDR3 covers 13 residues. The V end was cut by 5 bases, the J end by 0 bases, with 6 bases between. Germline values: CDR1 KGHSH, CDR2 LQKENI. The CDR3 spells CASSSSSTDTQYF. In DNA form, the CDR3 reads TGTGCCAGCTCATCGTCTAGCACAGATACGCAGTATTTT. The variable domain in full, completed from reference TRBV18 and TRBJ2-3, reads NAGVMQNPRHLVRRRGQEARLRCSPMKGHSHVYWYRQLPEEGLKFMVYLQKENIIDESGMPKERFSAEFPKEGPSILRIQQVVRGDSAAYFCASSSSSTDTQYFGPGTRLTVL.

This clone showed up just once. V and J are TRBV6-5 and TRBJ1-2; possibly TRBD1 for D (6 bases). V lost 5 bases, J lost 3 bases, and 13 bases lay in between. Germline CDR1 is MNHEY and CDR2 is SVGAGI. This CDR3 is 14 amino acids long. This CDR3 is CASSGIQGYYGYTF. Here the CDR3 DNA reads TGTGCCAGCAGTGGAATTCAGGGGTACTATGGCTACACCTTC.

The chain couples TRBV27 to TRBJ2-7, with 8 bases lining up with TRBD2. Germline V lookup: CDR1 MNHEY, CDR2 SMNVEV (reference sequence). V lost 6 bases, J lost 3 bases, and 4 bases stayed unmatched. There are 13 residues in the CDR3. The CDR3 loop reads CASREAGVYEQYF. CDR3 coding DNA: TGTGCCAGCAGAGAAGCGGGAGTCTACGAGCAGTACTTC.

The chain employs TRBV10-3 and TRBJ2-5, with no clear D. Trimming removed 0 bases from V and 5 bases from J, with 7 bases in between. Germline lookup yields CDR1 ENHRY and CDR2 SYGVKD. There are 13 residues in the CDR3. The CDR3 region has the DNA TGTGCCATCAGTGAGTCGACTCGGGAGACCCAGTACTTC. It is translated as CAISESTRETQYF.